The rows below give T cell receptor beta chains drawn from one sample of a study of human T cells and chemical hapten exposure. One entry per CDR3 protein, called by TCRdb with MiXCR from the RACE reads. The repertoire holds around 250,000 distinct CDR3 sequences, roughly 8.9% seen once, with under 2.5% in the top ten. Material: whole blood, obtained in connection with sensitization to the hapten diphenylcyclopropenone (DPC). The source is a woman aged 40 to 50 with alopecia areata. Some clones in this sample may be carry-over from other donors' samples. CDR3s include the opening cysteine and the closing phenylalanine or tryptophan. Each record gives: clone size, D gene, V gene, J gene, CDR3 protein, CDR3 DNA. D genes are given only for firm matches. Clone size is stated in some rows and not others, as once, few, many or a class when expanded.

few	TRBD2	TRBV5-1	TRBJ2-5	CASSIGTSGMETQYF	TGCGCCAGCAGCATCGGGACTAGCGGTATGGAGACCCAGTACTTC
few	TRBD1	TRBV11-2	TRBJ1-4	CASSSRTGTNEKLFF	TGTGCCAGCAGCTCCCGGACAGGGACTAATGAAAAACTGTTTTTT
many	.	TRBV5-5	TRBJ1-5	CASSFRDNQPQHF	TGTGCCAGCAGCTTTCGGGACAATCAGCCCCAGCATTTT
few	.	TRBV7-9	TRBJ2-7	CASGQSSSYEQYF	TGTGCCAGCGGACAATCTAGCTCCTACGAGCAGTACTTC
few	TRBD2	TRBV11-1	TRBJ2-1	CASSLRLAGEGIYNEQFF	TGTGCCAGCAGCTTGCGACTAGCGGGAGAGGGCATATACAATGAGCAGTTCTTC
.	.	TRBV28	TRBJ1-3	CASNRGLENTIYF	TGTGCCAGCAACCGGGGCTTGGAAAACACCATATATTTT
.	TRBD1	TRBV20-1	TRBJ1-5	CSASYGGTGGNQPQHF	TGCAGTGCCAGCTATGGCGGGACAGGCGGCAATCAGCCCCAGCATTTT
many	.	TRBV2	TRBJ1-6	CASSELWGASPLHF	TGTGCCAGCAGTGAATTGTGGGGGGCCTCACCCCTCCACTTT
few	.	TRBV5-6	TRBJ1-1	CASSSLGIREAFF	TGTGCCAGCAGCTCGTTGGGGATCCGTGAAGCTTTCTTT
.	.	TRBV20-1	TRBJ2-1	CSASSRLEGDEQFF	TGCAGTGCTAGTAGTAGACTAGAGGGGGATGAGCAGTTCTTC
.	.	TRBV30	TRBJ2-2	CAWSRDGTGELFF	TGTGCCTGGAGTAGGGATGGCACCGGGGAGCTGTTTTTT
.	TRBD2	TRBV25-1	TRBJ2-1	CASRAPGLAANEQFF	TGTGCCAGCAGGGCCCCGGGACTAGCGGCCAATGAGCAGTTCTTC
few	.	TRBV6-5	TRBJ1-1	CASSYSKQGNTEAFF	TGTGCCAGCAGTTACTCGAAACAGGGGAACACTGAAGCTTTCTTT
few	TRBD2	TRBV28	TRBJ2-1	CASSSLAAEQFF	TGTGCCAGCAGTTCGCTAGCGGCTGAGCAGTTCTTC
few	.	TRBV6-2/TRBV6-3	TRBJ2-1	CASSNEWNEQFF	TGTGCCAGCAGTAACGAGTGGAATGAGCAGTTCTTC
few	.	TRBV29-1	TRBJ2-5	CSVPSGNQETQYF	TGCAGCGTCCCCTCCGGCAACCAAGAGACCCAGTACTTC
few	.	TRBV29-1	TRBJ2-4	CSVVFVGGSIQYF	TGCAGCGTTGTATTCGTAGGGGGGAGCATTCAGTACTTC
.	.	TRBV4-3	TRBJ1-2	CASSQDLGLNYGYTF	TGCGCCAGCAGCCAAGATCTGGGTCTAAACTATGGCTACACCTTC
.	TRBD1	TRBV7-7	TRBJ2-5	CASSPQGGSTGETQYF	TGTGCTAGCTCACCACAAGGGGGCTCAACGGGGGAGACCCAGTACTTC
.	.	TRBV11-2	TRBJ2-5	CASSLVGGGNQETQYF	TGTGCCAGCAGCTTAGTGGGAGGCGGGAACCAAGAGACCCAGTACTTC
.	TRBD1	TRBV28	TRBJ1-1	CASRWTGGNTEAFF	TGTGCCAGCAGATGGACAGGGGGCAACACTGAAGCTTTCTTT
.	.	TRBV29-1	TRBJ2-2	CSVAKRVPLDTGELFF	TGCAGCGTTGCTAAGAGGGTGCCGTTGGACACCGGGGAGCTGTTTTTT
few	.	TRBV12-3/TRBV12-4	TRBJ1-6	CASSLAGLRHLHF	TGTGCCAGCAGTTTAGCGGGACTTCGACACCTCCACTTT
.	TRBD1	TRBV7-2	TRBJ1-5	CASSLGPDRSQPQHF	TGTGCCAGCAGCTTGGGGCCGGACAGGAGTCAGCCCCAGCATTTT
many	TRBD1	TRBV6-2/TRBV6-3	TRBJ1-1	CASTLGQHTEAFF	TGTGCCAGCACCCTGGGACAGCACACTGAAGCTTTCTTT
.	.	TRBV29-1	TRBJ2-5	CSAVGAWGETQYF	TGCAGCGCGGTGGGGGCCTGGGGAGAGACCCAGTACTTC
.	.	TRBV28	TRBJ2-5	CASSARDLKETQYF	TGTGCCAGCAGTGCTCGGGACTTAAAAGAGACCCAGTACTTC
many	TRBD1	TRBV27	TRBJ1-6	CASARDRGYNSPLHF	TGTGCCAGCGCCCGGGACAGGGGGTATAATTCACCCCTCCACTTT
few	.	TRBV28	TRBJ1-2	CASSFQGHGYTF	TGTGCCAGCAGTTTCCAGGGCCATGGCTACACCTTC
few	.	TRBV10-3	TRBJ1-1	CAIGRGQLNTEAFF	TGTGCCATCGGCCGGGGGCAATTGAACACTGAAGCTTTCTTT
many	.	TRBV4-3	TRBJ2-7	CASSQDRAGEQYF	TGCGCCAGCAGCCAAGATCGGGCAGGGGAGCAGTACTTC
.	TRBD1	TRBV20-1	TRBJ2-5	CSAFPTGGMETQYF	TGCAGTGCATTCCCGACAGGGGGCATGGAGACCCAGTACTTC
many	.	TRBV12-3/TRBV12-4	TRBJ2-1	CASRPNPHWNEQFF	TGTGCCAGCAGACCAAACCCACATTGGAATGAGCAGTTCTTC
few	.	TRBV23-1	TRBJ2-2	CASSQSRPATGELFF	TGCGCCAGCAGTCAATCACGGCCAGCGACCGGGGAGCTGTTTTTT
.	TRBD2	TRBV5-1	TRBJ2-3	CASAPAGGRPDTQYF	TGCGCCAGCGCCCCAGCGGGAGGGCGCCCAGATACGCAGTATTTT
few	TRBD2	TRBV3-1	TRBJ2-3	CASSQDGSSGFTDTQYF	TGTGCCAGCAGCCAAGATGGGAGTAGCGGGTTCACAGATACGCAGTATTTT
.	TRBD2	TRBV4-1	TRBJ2-2	CASSQRLREGRTGELFF	TGCGCCAGCAGCCAAAGGCTCCGGGAGGGCCGCACCGGGGAGCTGTTTTTT
many	.	TRBV7-9	TRBJ2-2	CASSSGQKNTGELFF	TGTGCCAGCAGCTCAGGACAGAAGAACACCGGGGAGCTGTTTTTT
.	TRBD2	TRBV7-9	TRBJ2-1	CASSLAGLPYNEQFF	TGTGCCAGCAGTTTAGCGGGACTCCCCTACAATGAGCAGTTCTTC
few	.	TRBV5-4	TRBJ2-3	CASSLARGPDTQYF	TGTGCCAGCAGCTTAGCTCGCGGCCCGGATACGCAGTATTTT
.	.	TRBV6-5	TRBJ1-6	CASSSRQKSSYNSPLHF	TGTGCCAGCAGTTCCCGACAGAAAAGCTCCTATAATTCACCCCTCCACTTT
many	TRBD1	TRBV12-3/TRBV12-4	TRBJ1-5	CASSRTGDSNQPQHF	TGTGCCAGCAGCCGAACAGGGGATAGCAATCAGCCCCAGCATTTT
.	TRBD2	TRBV28	TRBJ2-3	CASSLWGTSGSNTQYF	TGTGCCAGCAGTTTATGGGGGACTAGCGGGAGCAATACGCAGTATTTT
.	TRBD2	TRBV7-8	TRBJ2-1	CASSLGGASGRWNEQFF	TGTGCCAGCAGCTTAGGAGGTGCTAGCGGGAGATGGAATGAGCAGTTCTTC
few	TRBD2	TRBV6-5	TRBJ2-1	CASSPLAGGSYNEQFF	TGTGCCAGCAGCCCGCTAGCGGGAGGCTCCTACAATGAGCAGTTCTTC
.	.	TRBV7-9	TRBJ2-1	CASSTALMVSYNEQFF	TGTGCCAGCAGCACGGCGCTTATGGTCTCCTACAATGAGCAGTTCTTC
few	TRBD2	TRBV10-3	TRBJ2-3	CAILGLTSGTSTDTQYF	TGTGCCATCCTGGGCTTGACTAGCGGGACTAGCACAGATACGCAGTATTTT
many	.	TRBV11-2	TRBJ1-1	CASSLGSVNTEAFF	TGTGCCAGCAGCTTAGGTTCCGTGAACACTGAAGCTTTCTTT
few	.	TRBV27	TRBJ1-4	CASSLRGVGPGNEKLFF	TGTGCCAGCAGTTTAAGGGGTGTGGGGCCGGGTAATGAAAAACTGTTTTTT
.	TRBD1	TRBV11-2	TRBJ1-1	CASSFNDRGEAFF	TGTGCCAGCAGCTTCAACGACAGGGGCGAAGCTTTCTTT
.	TRBD2	TRBV7-2	TRBJ2-1	CASSRGTSGRAQEQFF	TGTGCCAGCAGCCGCGGGACTAGCGGGAGGGCCCAAGAGCAGTTCTTC
many	.	TRBV5-6	TRBJ1-2	CASSLEGTYGYTF	TGTGCCAGCAGCTTGGAGGGAACCTATGGCTACACCTTC
many	TRBD2	TRBV12-3/TRBV12-4	TRBJ2-3	CASSPLLAANTDTQYF	TGTGCCAGCAGTCCACTTCTAGCGGCCAACACAGATACGCAGTATTTT
few	TRBD2	TRBV2	TRBJ2-1	CASSEASGGMGEQFF	TGTGCCAGCAGTGAAGCCTCCGGGGGGATGGGTGAGCAGTTCTTC
many	.	TRBV12-3/TRBV12-4	TRBJ2-5	CASSPSAGQETQYF	TGTGCCAGCAGTCCCTCGGCCGGTCAAGAGACCCAGTACTTC
.	.	TRBV7-3	TRBJ1-1	CASSPSPQDEAFF	TGTGCCAGCAGCCCTTCCCCCCAGGATGAAGCTTTCTTT
many	TRBD2	TRBV29-1	TRBJ2-1	CSVGTGTSGEQFF	TGCAGCGTGGGAACCGGGACTAGCGGTGAGCAGTTCTTC
many	TRBD1	TRBV20-1	TRBJ1-2	CSPASDRAYGYTF	TGCAGTCCAGCAAGCGACAGGGCCTATGGCTACACCTTC
.	.	TRBV6-5	TRBJ2-2	CASSYSTIGMAGELFF	TGTGCCAGCAGTTACTCGACGATCGGGATGGCCGGGGAGCTGTTTTTT
few	.	TRBV28	TRBJ2-1	CATQFTGGEQFF	TGTGCCACCCAGTTTACTGGGGGTGAGCAGTTCTTC